The 9 T cell receptor beta chains listed next were all sequenced from one sample in a study of blood T cell repertoires in COVID-19. Libraries were prepared by immunoSEQ multiplex PCR; TCRdb keeps only in-frame clonotypes and omits some of them. The data show some 68,000 clones, around 90% seen once. Sequenced input: peripheral blood. The receptors come from a human donor in a cohort sampled during active COVID-19.

This sequence joins TRBV11-1 and TRBJ2-1; TRBD2 aligns across 8 bases. The CDR3 loop spans 15 amino acids. CDR1 is SGHAT and CDR2 is FQDESV in the germline V gene (reference sequence). Losses at the gene ends were 1 base for V and 4 bases for J; bases not matched to a gene: 3. CDR3 residues: CASSLVAGGYNEQFF. The CDR3 nucleotides are TGTGCCAGCAGCTTAGTTGCGGGAGGATACAATGAGCAGTTCTTC.

V gene TRBV7-6 combines with J gene TRBJ2-3; 8 bases agree with TRBD2. The CDR3 totals 18 residues. Germline V gene sequence: CDR1 SGHVS, CDR2 FNYEAQ. The V segment lost 5 bases and the J segment 6 bases; nucleotides outside the gene matches: 19. CDR3 protein: CASSPGRGTKYPADTQYF. DNA for the CDR3: TGTGCCAGCAGCCCCGGGAGGGGTACGAAGTACCCCGCGGATACGCAGTATTTT.

The count of this clone is one. The rearrangement links TRBV9 to TRBJ1-3; 9 nucleotides line up with TRBD1. With V trimmed by 1 base and J by 3 bases, 5 bases remained unmatched. The CDR3 length is 16 residues. Germline lookup yields CDR1 SGDLS and CDR2 YYNGEE. DNA for the CDR3: TGTGCCAGCAGCGTAAAGACAGGGGGTGGTGGAAACACCATATATTTT. Its protein product is CASSVKTGGGGNTIYF.

The CDR3 spells CASKFGQGKVETQYF. DNA for the CDR3: TGTGCCAGCAAATTCGGACAGGGAAAGGTAGAGACCCAGTACTTC. The genes are TRBV6-5 and TRBJ2-5, with TRBD1 identical over 8 bases. CDR1 is MNHEY and CDR2 is SVGAGI in the germline V gene. The V segment lost 7 bases and the J segment 4 bases; nucleotides outside the gene matches: 11. The CDR3 length is 15 residues.

This clone occurred once. The rearrangement joins TRBV13 to TRBJ1-3, with D perhaps TRBD1 (6 bases). The CDR3 has 16 residues. In germline, CDR1 is PRHDT, CDR2 FYEKMQ (reference sequence). Trimming took off 5 bases at V and 2 bases at J, with 16 bases between the two ends. In DNA, the CDR3 is TGTGCCAGCAGCCGACGGACAGCCTTAACTGGAAACACCATATATTTT. Amino acid sequence: CASSRRTALTGNTIYF.

The gene calls are TRBV6-5 and TRBJ1-5, with 8 bases lining up with TRBD1. Germline CDR1 reads MNHEY; CDR2 reads SVGAGI. J was trimmed by 2 bases and V by 6 bases; bases with no gene match: 6. This CDR3 has 15 residues. The DNA of the CDR3 is TGTGCCAGCAGCCGACAGGGGCGCGGCAATCAGCCCCAGCATTTT. Its translation is CASSRQGRGNQPQHF.

The J gene is TRBJ1-2, the V gene TRBV20-1, with a weak D call TRBD1 (5 bases). Germline lookup yields CDR1 DFQATT and CDR2 SNEGSKA (reference sequence). The V gene lost 6 bases and the J gene lost 6 bases, with 11 bases spanning the gap. CDR3 size: 11 residues. The CDR3: CSAQTDNGYTF. The DNA of the CDR3 is TGCAGTGCGCAGACAGACAATGGCTACACCTTC.

The rearrangement uses TRBV6-6 and TRBJ1-5; D is undetermined. This CDR3 has 13 residues. Germline lookup yields CDR1 MNHNY and CDR2 SVGAGI (reference sequence). The V end lost 7 bases, the J end lost 7 bases, and 14 bases lay between the germline ends. Written as DNA, the CDR3 is TGTGCCAGCATTCCAAGCTCGGGGCAGCCCCAGCATTTT. This encodes CASIPSSGQPQHF.

The CDR3 DNA is TGTGCCAGCCGACAGGGAAGCAATCAGCCCCAGCATTTT. Its protein product is CASRQGSNQPQHF. The chain links TRBV28 to TRBJ1-5, with 7 bases lining up with TRBD1. This CDR3 region has 13 residues. CDR1 is MDHEN and CDR2 is SYDVKM in the germline V gene. Germline trimming cut 8 bases from V and 1 base from J; bases unmatched to any gene: 2. Combining the CDR3 with reference TRBV28 and TRBJ1-5 gives the whole variable domain DVKVTQSSRYLVKRTGEKVFLECVQDMDHENMFWYRQDPGLGLRLIYFSYDVKMKEKGDIPEGYSVSREKKERFSLILESASTNQTSMYLCASRQGSNQPQHFGDGTRLSIL.